This entry lists 10 T cell receptor beta chains sequenced from one sample in a study of cytomegalovirus exposure and HLA in healthy donors. PCR involved 60 Vbeta and 13 Jbeta primers. Here immunoSEQ multiplex PCR was the method, and the copy in TCRdb shows in-frame clones only, minus some. Seen here are approximately 160,000 clones, 70% to 80% observed once, and the top ten hold approximately 1%. Sequences were obtained from PBMCs. The receptor source for this set is a woman aged 40-49 years in good health and CMV-seronegative.

The rearrangement uses TRBV7-6 and TRBJ2-6; D uncertain. The CDR3 consists of 13 residues. Trimming removed 5 bases at V and 4 bases at J, with 6 bases between. Germline V gives CDR1 SGHVS, CDR2 FNYEAQ. The CDR3 sequence is CASSNTGANVLTF. The CDR3 nucleotides read TGTGCCAGCAGCAACACCGGGGCCAACGTCCTGACTTTC.

The chain carries TRBV28 and TRBJ2-7; 10 positions agree with TRBD2. This CDR3 is built from 16 residues. Per the germline V gene, CDR1 is MDHEN and CDR2 is SYDVKM. V shed 8 bases and J 5 bases; nucleotides not matched to a gene: 15. The CDR3 sequence is CASGPGVASGSNEQYF. In DNA form, the CDR3 reads TGTGCCAGCGGACCCGGTGTGGCTAGCGGGAGTAACGAGCAGTACTTC.

The chain couples TRBV7-3 to TRBJ2-1, with D uncertain. Trimming removed 0 bases at V and 7 bases at J, with 7 bases between. Germline V CDR1 and CDR2: SGHTA, FQGTGA. CDR3 size: 13 residues. CDR3 residues: CASSLTGLNEQFF. CDR3 coding DNA: TGTGCCAGCAGCTTAACGGGCTTAAATGAGCAGTTCTTC.

The chain has TRBV9 and TRBJ1-1; D possibly corresponds to TRBD1 (6 bases). Germline V CDR1 and CDR2: SGDLS, YYNGEE. The length of the CDR3 is 14 residues. V lost 2 bases to trimming and J lost 4 bases, with 12 bases between them. The CDR3 protein is CASSVQGSSTEAFF. The CDR3 nucleotides are TGTGCCAGCAGCGTGCAGGGGTCTTCCACTGAAGCTTTCTTT.

The genes are TRBV27 and TRBJ2-1; 9 bases align to TRBD2. CDR1 and CDR2 (germline): MNHEY, SMNVEV (reference sequence). The CDR3 loop spans 15 amino acids. Trimming cost V 6 bases and J 4 bases; bases outside gene matches: 7. CDR3 DNA sequence: TGTGCCAGCAGCCCTCGGAGCGGGAGGTACAATGAGCAGTTCTTC. Residues: CASSPRSGRYNEQFF.

The chain carries TRBV27 and TRBJ2-1; 9 bases match TRBD1. This CDR3 has 15 residues. CDR1 is MNHEY, CDR2 SMNVEV, per germline (reference sequence). The junction had 5 bases not matched to a gene; V was cut back by 5 bases and J by 3 bases. The CDR3 spells CASSHRDRDYNEQFF. CDR3 DNA: TGTGCCAGCAGTCACCGGGACAGGGACTACAATGAGCAGTTCTTC.

This clone has just a few counts. V is TRBV7-6 and J is TRBJ2-6, with TRBD1 identical over 7 bases. After removal of 5 bases from V and 3 bases from J, the junction contained 4 bases not matched to a gene. CDR3 size: 15 residues. Germline V lookup: CDR1 SGHVS, CDR2 FNYEAQ. The CDR3, as DNA: TGTGCCAGCAGCACACAGGGGAGTGGGGCCAACGTCCTGACTTTC. This codes for CASSTQGSGANVLTF.

The chain is built from TRBV7-2 and TRBJ2-7; 9 bases match TRBD1. V was clipped by 5 bases and J by 2 bases; unmatched bases: 1. CDR3 length equals 13 residues. Per germline, CDR1 SGHTA and CDR2 FQGNSA. Written as DNA, the CDR3 is TGTGCCAGCAGCGGACAGGGGACCTACGAGCAGTACTTC. This encodes CASSGQGTYEQYF.

There are a few counts of this clone. The chain carries TRBV10-3 and TRBJ2-5; perhaps TRBD2 as D (6 bases). CDR3 size: 13 residues. Germline CDR1 and CDR2: ENHRY and SYGVKD. Trimming shortened V by 8 bases and J by 2 bases, and 12 bases separated the two germline ends. Here the CDR3 DNA reads TGTGCCATCTCCCGGGAGATACAAGAGACCCAGTACTTC. This encodes CAISREIQETQYF.

V is TRBV19 and J is TRBJ2-7; TRBD2 aligns across 11 bases. The CDR3 runs 18 residues. Per the germline V gene, CDR1 is LNHDA and CDR2 is SQIVND (reference sequence). Trimming took 0 bases from V and 2 from J; bases not matched to a gene: 9. CDR3 loop: CASSIDAPGLAATYEQYF. CDR3 sequence (DNA): TGTGCCAGTAGTATAGACGCCCCGGGACTAGCGGCTACCTACGAGCAGTACTTC.